Each of the 12 T cell receptor beta chains below was sequenced from the same sample in a study of Graves' ophthalmopathy and Graves' hyperthyroidism. Amplification of TCR beta CDR3 regions used RNA transcripts. In the first round, RT-PCR was carried out with HTBI primers, and a multiplex PCR formed the second round. Each CDR3 protein gets one entry after TCRdb re-called the multiplex PCR reads with MiXCR. The sample yields about 550,000 distinct CDR3 sequences, under 40% seen once. The sample consisted of peripheral blood or thyroid tissue (not recorded which). Receptors were obtained from an adult man with Graves' hyperthyroidism.

This chain uses TRBV7-9 with TRBJ2-2, with TRBD1 matching over 8 bases. V shed 6 bases, J shed 6 bases, and the junction held 3 bases outside the gene matches. This CDR3 comprises 13 residues. Germline V gene sequence: CDR1 SEHNR, CDR2 FQNEAQ (reference sequence). The CDR3 DNA follows: TGTGCCAGCAGGCAGGGGGCGGCCGGGGAGCTGTTTTTT. Amino acid sequence: CASRQGAAGELFF.

For this clonotype: This may be a read error: a much more frequent sequence differs by one nucleotide. V gene TRBV6-5 combines with J gene TRBJ2-5; 7 bases fit TRBD1. The CDR3 length is 16 residues. Germline assignment: CDR1 MNHEY and CDR2 SVGAGI. Losses at the gene ends were 4 bases for V and 5 bases for J; bases not matched to a gene: 13. The CDR3 loop reads CASSSPRDRVRETQYF. CDR3 nucleotide sequence: TGTGCCAGCAGTTCGCCCCGAGACAGGGTTAGGGAGACCCAGTACTTC.

This clonotype showed up many times. The chain couples TRBV2 to TRBJ2-2, with D unclear. The germline gives CDR1 SNHLY, CDR2 FYNNEI. V was shortened by 5 bases and J by 0 bases, with 4 bases between the two germline ends. CDR3 length equals 13 residues. The CDR3 DNA reads as TGTGCCAGCAGTATTACGAACACCGGGGAGCTGTTTTTT. This codes for CASSITNTGELFF.

This clonotype was recorded many times. V is TRBV25-1 and J is TRBJ2-2, with D tentatively TRBD2 (5 bases). V gave up 8 bases and J gave up 3 bases, with 13 bases separating them. CDR1 is MGHDK, CDR2 SYGVNS, per germline. The CDR3 is 14 amino acids. The CDR3 protein is CASGKTRDTGELFF. CDR3 DNA: TGTGCCAGCGGGAAAACTAGGGACACCGGGGAGCTGTTTTTT.

The chain employs TRBV29-1 and TRBJ1-6; 8 nucleotides line up with TRBD1. J gave up 6 bases and V 3 bases, and 4 bases lay outside the gene matches. Looked up from germline, CDR1 is SQVTM and CDR2 is ANQGSEA. The CDR3 length is 14 residues. DNA of the CDR3: TGCAGCGTTGAGGTGACAGGGGTTAATTCACCCCTCCACTTT. The encoded protein is CSVEVTGVNSPLHF.

Comments on this clonotype: Just one base apart from a much larger clone, this may be a read error. The chain has TRBV10-3 and TRBJ1-5; D unresolved. Germline CDR1 reads ENHRY; CDR2 reads SYGVKD. The CDR3 consists of 14 residues. V gave up 3 bases and J gave up 3 bases, with 9 bases separating them. The CDR3 region has the DNA TGTGCCATCAGTGAAGTCCTCATCAATCAGCCCCAGCATTTT. This translates into CAISEVLINQPQHF.

This clonotype was counted ten times or more. This rearrangement joins TRBV11-2 to TRBJ2-5; tentatively, D is TRBD2 (6 bases). Germline CDR1 SGHAT, CDR2 FQNNGV. The CDR3 is 15 amino acids. Trimming took 5 bases from V and 4 from J, leaving 17 bases between them. The CDR3 protein is CASSTAVLGGETQYF. DNA of the CDR3: TGTGCCAGCAGCACTGCCGTATTGGGAGGAGAGACCCAGTACTTC.

Many counts were recorded for this clonotype. J is TRBJ2-6 and V is TRBV7-9; no reliable D call. Trimming pared 3 bases from V and 1 base from J, leaving 7 bases between. Germline lookup yields CDR1 SEHNR and CDR2 FQNEAQ (reference sequence). CDR3 length: 15 residues. The CDR3 nucleotides read TGTGCCAGCAGCTTGAGAGTATCTGGGGCCAACGTCCTGACTTTC. Translating gives CASSLRVSGANVLTF.

This clonotype was counted once. The chain carries TRBV24-1 and TRBJ2-7; D is uncertain. Germline V gene data show CDR1 as KGHDR and CDR2 as SFDVKD. This CDR3 spans 13 amino acids. Between the trimmed V and J ends, which lost 3 bases and 3 bases, there was a span of 8 bases. The CDR3 coding sequence is TGTGCCACCAGTGATGTCAGCGACTACGAGCAGTACTTC. It encodes CATSDVSDYEQYF.

CDR3 loop: CASSFTANTEAFF. CDR3 nucleotides: TGCGCCAGCAGCTTCACAGCGAACACTGAAGCTTTCTTT. This chain connects TRBV5-1 to TRBJ1-1; D is uncertain. The ends were cut back, 2 bases at V and 1 base at J, with 6 bases in the middle. Germline V CDR1 and CDR2: SGHRS, YFSETQ. The CDR3 is 13 amino acids. Filled out from reference TRBV5-1 and TRBJ1-1, the complete variable domain reads KAGVTQTPRYLIKTRGQQVTLSCSPISGHRSVSWYQQTPGQGLQFLFEYFSETQRNKGNFPGRFSGRQFSNSRSEMNVSTLELGDSALYLCASSFTANTEAFFGQGTRLTVV.

This clonotype was seen repeatedly, ten times or more. V gene TRBV7-6 combines with J gene TRBJ1-5; D call uncertain. Germline loops: CDR1 SGHVS, CDR2 FNYEAQ. V dropped 0 bases and J dropped 1 base, with 7 bases sitting between them. This CDR3 has 15 amino acids. The CDR3 region has the DNA TGTGCCAGCAGCTTAGCCCCCCGGAGCAATCAGCCCCAGCATTTT. Translating it yields CASSLAPRSNQPQHF.

On this clonotype: At one boundary the junction diverges from the germline segment, which might be a read error. V gene TRBV5-4 combines with J gene TRBJ1-1, with D unresolved. The germline CDR1 and CDR2 sequences are SGHNT and YYREEE (reference sequence). The CDR3 runs 15 residues. CDR3 in amino acids: CASSRYSPRDTEAFF. For the CDR3, the DNA is TGTGCCAGCAGCCGGTATTCTCCGCGAGACACTGAAGCTTTTTTT.